Listed here is a single TCR beta chain. This clonotype was recorded many times. Its antigen is not yet known. It has no much larger one-base neighbor in the sample; base qualities were not kept. This sample was taken from a study of regulatory T cells in long-lasting Graves disease (dated by TCRdb to the early 2020s). Study-level background: Newly diagnosed Graves' disease patients had taken antithyroid drugs for less than 3 months. A total of about 35 samples underwent TCR sequencing, from 13 patients with persistent Graves' disease and roughly 20 patients with newly diagnosed Graves' disease. The study took place in China and was registered as a clinical trial. Persistent Graves' disease patients were compared with newly diagnosed Graves' disease patients by peripheral blood TCR sequencing and RNA sequencing. The investigation overall reported the following: Only the TCR beta chain was sequenced and analyzed. The study examined only peripheral blood because the primary lesion, thyroid tissue, could not be accessed. Compared with newly diagnosed patients, patients with persistent Graves' disease had lower TCR Shannon entropy and fewer highly expanded clones, which suggests clonal expansion. The authors acknowledged the small sample size as a limitation that may reduce accuracy. Persistent patients shared more public clonotypes among themselves (around 3,000) than newly diagnosed patients did (more than 850). Preferential use of TRBV28, TRBJ1-2 and TRBJ2-5 was observed in persistent disease, whereas TRBV20-1 and TRBJ2-1 were favored in newly diagnosed disease.

From the germline V gene (reference sequence), CDR1 is SGHKS and CDR2 is YYEKEE. Relative to germline, V is missing 4 bases and J is missing 6 bases, with 5 bases of the junction outside any gene match. There are 14 amino acids in the CDR3, from cysteine to phenylalanine inclusive. Kept here is only the CDR3 DNA, which spans 42 bases and is read in frame from base 1. The library was prepared using multiplex PCR. Sequencing was performed on an Illumina HiSeq 4000. TCR beta libraries were built with iRepertoire HTBI primers and Arm-PCR amplification of CDR3 regions. Gel purification was performed on PCR products prior to sequencing. Per the authors' processing: Across samples, roughly 60 TRBV and over 11 TRBJ segments were identified and used for gene usage analysis of CDR3 amino acid clonotypes. COPE and FqMerger were used to merge filtered high-quality paired reads into contigs. BLAST was used to align contigs to IMGT TRBV, TRBD and TRBJ reference genes, with CDR3 defined following IMGT. Any clonotype with a frequency above 0.1% was classified as a highly expanded clone. Repertoire diversity was measured by Shannon entropy, and V-J evenness by the Gini coefficient. Public clonotypes were defined as clonotypes shared by more than one individual. TCRdb reanalyzed the raw reads on its own, using fastp at Q25 for trimming and MiXCR for clone calling, and kept in-frame beta chains. Rows matching on CDR3 protein sequence are summarized as one entry with the most common DNA and genes. The V and J calls come from TCRdb's annotation, not from the publication. Within this sample are about 420,000 distinct CDR3 sequences, with about 15% of them counted one time only. Around 23% of the sample lies in the top ten.

The intended sense of this specimen's time point label: newly diagnosed GD, antithyroid drugs for less than 3 months. For both TCR sequencing and RNA sequencing, RNA was extracted from PBMCs using TRIzol. Graves' disease was diagnosed according to American Thyroid Association guidelines. Recruitment of patients was carried out at an endocrinology department in Xi'an, China. Each patient gave roughly 8.4 milliliters of peripheral blood, collected in an EDTA anticoagulant tube. Ficoll Paque Plus density gradient separation was used to isolate PBMCs, and no further T cell sorting was done. RNA quality was checked with an Agilent 2100 Bioanalyzer and agarose gel, and concentration with a NanoDrop 2000. This sample was also put to use in a study of T cells in Graves' hyperthyroidism and ophthalmopathy. The second study, in turn, reports: Stable Graves' hyperthyroidism was defined as no progression to ophthalmopathy during 18 months of follow-up. Hyperthyroidism patients were newly diagnosed, with disease duration under 2 months, and aged 18 to 65 years. Exclusion was applied to patients with uncontrolled infections, other autoimmune diseases, pregnancy or lactation. Diagnoses were based on clinical symptoms, serum thyroxine and TRAb, thyroid ultrasound and orbital computed tomography. A first-round RT-PCR of the TCR CDR3 used the HTBI primer set with the Qiagen OneStep RT-PCR kit. Most expanded thyroid clonotypes (frequency above 0.001) were also detected in blood, suggesting blood repertoires may reflect thyroid immune responses. A model built on a 13 V-J signature distinguished ophthalmopathy from stable hyperthyroidism, reaching 85% to 90% sensitivity and about 81% specificity in cross-validation and 80%/75% in testing. In validation, the model predicted progression to ophthalmopathy a median of about 6.5 months before onset, with over 55% sensitivity and roughly 73% specificity. To identify TCR V-J signatures that set the groups apart, the researchers used a discovery cohort of approximately 98 patients, made up of about 44 with Graves' ophthalmopathy and 57 with stable Graves' hyperthyroidism. An independent validation cohort of under 20 hyperthyroidism patients and about 15 patients who later progressed to ophthalmopathy tested prospective prediction of ophthalmopathy. The 80 to 100 discovery patients were randomly divided into training and test sets at a 7:3 ratio. In several Graves' hyperthyroidism patients, the study also compared T-cell repertoires from thyroid tissue with T-cell repertoires from blood. After blood sampling, hyperthyroidism patients were treated with methimazole at a starting dose of 30 mg daily, and ophthalmopathy patients were treated with high-dose intravenous methylprednisolone. A second multiplex PCR round built the libraries, followed by size selection and purification. The libraries were sequenced on an Illumina HiSeq2000 using paired-end 100 bp reads. SOAPnuke was used to process the raw data, throwing out any read that contained adapters or uncalled bases, had a mean Phred below 15, or lacked an exact constant-primer or identifier match. COPE v1.2.5 was used to merge the high-quality paired reads, and each unique nucleotide sequence was defined as a clonotype. Clonotypes were aligned to IMGT TRBV, TRBD and TRBJ reference segments using MiTCR v1.1. The analysis was restricted to V-J combinations with a frequency above 0.0001, which together covered 99% to 99.2% of the repertoires. A TCS score was defined as the ratio of F50 (clonal expansion) to E x V (chaos), with BLOSUM62-based TCRdist applied between CDR3 peptides within each V-J. Welch's t-statistics and random forest reduced roughly 500 V-J features to fewer than 15, which were used in a naive Bayes classifier (R e1071). No statistical method was used to set the sample size in advance, and investigators knew the group allocation. The paper describes TCR Vbeta CDR3 sequencing of about 140 peripheral blood samples, made up of approximately 40 ophthalmopathy patients, over 70 hyperthyroidism patients and roughly 17 progressor patients.

The rearrangement combines TRBV5-5 with TRBJ2-1, and TRBD1 aligns with 9 junction nucleotides. The clonotype originates from a woman in her late teens or twenties with Graves disease. Donor details come from another sample of the same person, matched by shared clones. The starting material was peripheral blood mononuclear cells (PBMCs), obtained at new diagnosis, from a patient treated with antithyroid drugs. The CDR3 has the sequence CASSPSTGGNEQFF. The bases read TGTGCCAGCAGCCCCTCGACAGGGGGCAATGAGCAGTTCTTC.